Listed below are T cell receptor beta chains from one sample, sequenced in a study of CXCR3-negative and CXCR3-positive naive CD8 T cells. TCRdb re-called the 5' RACE reads and catalogs CDR3 proteins one per entry, DNA excluded. The sample has 150,000 to 180,000 distinct CDR3 sequences. The specimen sequenced was naive CXCR3+ CD8+ T cells from blood. These receptor sequences come from a human donor in good health. Some clones in this sample may be carry-over from other donors' samples. The CDR3 runs from the conserved cysteine through the conserved F or W.

j_gene,v_gene,CDR3aa
TRBJ2-1,TRBV3-1,CASSQGPRNEQFF
TRBJ1-1,TRBV9,CASSPREGGVNTEAFF
TRBJ2-3,TRBV7-8,CASSLVGVDTQYF
TRBJ2-3,TRBV12-3/TRBV12-4,CASSLDSPTDTQYF
TRBJ2-6,TRBV27,CASRYTGAGANVLTF
TRBJ2-1,TRBV20-1,CSASLAGGQGEQFF
TRBJ2-1,TRBV29-1,CSVGLRDRILNEQFF
TRBJ2-7,TRBV10-3,CAISDGGLREGDYEQYF
TRBJ1-2,TRBV20-1,CSANDRGLSGYTF
TRBJ2-7,TRBV9,CASSVGQVHEQYF
TRBJ2-7,TRBV10-3,CAISPITQTYEQYF
TRBJ1-5,TRBV5-1,CASRSGTGGDQPQHF
TRBJ1-4,TRBV10-3,CAIRGGTGGADEKLFF
TRBJ2-7,TRBV4-1,CASSQGQGGAYEQYF
TRBJ2-7,TRBV9,CASSVGRGSEQYF
TRBJ1-1,TRBV28,CASSLFRGRTEAFF
TRBJ2-2,TRBV29-1,CSVVPPNTGELFF
TRBJ2-3,TRBV29-1,CSVMAPLAGEVDTQYF
TRBJ2-3,TRBV7-9,CASSLLAGDDTQYF
TRBJ1-1,TRBV7-9,CASSLWTGPNTEAFF
TRBJ2-1,TRBV29-1,CSIPGLAIYNEQFF
TRBJ1-2,TRBV28,CASRRGSNYGYTF
TRBJ2-7,TRBV9,CASSVVAQGVIYEQYF
TRBJ2-5,TRBV6-5,CASSYSKAGELQETQYF
TRBJ1-2,TRBV29-1,CSVGGTGYGYTF
TRBJ1-6,TRBV4-2,CASSQDLGGNSPLHF
TRBJ2-3,TRBV28,CASSTRAQKADTQYF
TRBJ1-1,TRBV5-1,CASSHYDRIRLVSEAFF
TRBJ2-7,TRBV9,CASSASQGAPNEQYF
TRBJ2-1,TRBV29-1,CSVESGDTYNEQFF
TRBJ1-3,TRBV15,CATSRVRTGSGNTIYF
TRBJ2-2,TRBV12-3/TRBV12-4,CASRFWGDRGNTGELFF
TRBJ1-6,TRBV5-1,CASSGNRQGANSPLHF
TRBJ2-7,TRBV29-1,CSVEVQDYNEQYF
TRBJ2-1,TRBV29-1,CSVGGGDYNEQFF
TRBJ1-1,TRBV5-4,CASSWDRGVNEAFF
TRBJ1-4,TRBV21-1,CAMGEQGPNEKLLF
TRBJ2-1,TRBV29-1,CSGLGLASYNEQFF
TRBJ1-5,TRBV19,CASSLTGGANQPQHF
TRBJ1-2,TRBV28,CASSFEGQDGYTF
TRBJ1-2,TRBV6-1,CASSEDGADKINYGYTF
TRBJ1-4,TRBV28,CASTGTDNEKLFF
TRBJ2-7,TRBV6-2/TRBV6-3,CASSYGIGTSEF
TRBJ2-3,TRBV7-9,CASRPIFRGSTDTQYF
TRBJ2-7,TRBV29-1,CSAVLPNYEQYF
TRBJ2-1,TRBV4-3,CASSHLSNEQFF